One sample yielded the 8 T cell receptor beta chains listed below, sequenced in a study of control samples from healthy donors and cancer patients. Generated by immunoSEQ multiplex PCR, the TCRdb table keeps only in-frame clones and is missing some. The repertoire includes about 120,000 clones, around 90% of them detected once, and over 6.5% sits in the top ten. Sequenced sample: blood. These receptors came from a man in his forties in good health.

The gene calls are TRBV12-3 or TRBV12-4 and TRBJ1-2; tentative D call: TRBD1 (5 bases). V was clipped by 7 bases and J by 5 bases, with 14 bases between them. The CDR3 sequence is 13 residues long. The CDR3 nucleotides read TGTGCCAGCAACCTTGGGGGGACGTATGGCTACACCTTC. It yields the protein CASNLGGTYGYTF.

The chain couples TRBV12-3 or TRBV12-4 to TRBJ1-2; D is ambiguous. Trimming took 2 bases from V and 0 from J, leaving 4 bases between them. This CDR3 spans 13 amino acids. In nucleotides, the CDR3 is TGTGCCAGCAGTTTACGAACTAACTATGGCTACACCTTC. It encodes CASSLRTNYGYTF.

This clone occurred a few times. This chain joins TRBV30 and TRBJ1-6; D perhaps matches TRBD1 (6 bases). Germline CDR1 GTSNPN, CDR2 SVGIG (reference sequence). The CDR3 totals 14 residues. Trimming cost V 3 bases and J 6 bases, with 12 bases left between them. The CDR3 DNA is TGTGCCTGGAGCCCACAGGGAAGTAATTCACCCCTCCACTTT. Amino acids: CAWSPQGSNSPLHF.

The chain joins TRBV18 to TRBJ1-2, with D perhaps TRBD1 (6 bases). Between the trimmed V and J ends, which lost 2 bases and 4 bases, there was a span of 23 bases. The CDR3 runs to 18 residues. Germline V gene lookup returns CDR1 KGHSH and CDR2 LQKENI. The CDR3 DNA reads TGTGCCAGCTCACCAGCGGGGGCGAGGGGGGCAGTTGGCTATGGCTACACCTTC. Translation gives CASSPAGARGAVGYGYTF.

The chain joins TRBV18 to TRBJ2-7, with D unresolved. This CDR3 comprises 14 residues. Per the germline V gene, CDR1 is KGHSH and CDR2 is LQKENI. V was shortened by 3 bases and J by 5 bases, with 14 bases between the two germline ends. Written as DNA, the CDR3 is TGTGCCAGCTCACCGATTATCCCCCCCGACGAGCAGTACTTC. Amino acids: CASSPIIPPDEQYF.

This clone came up once. This chain joins TRBV6-5 and TRBJ1-2; a weak D match, TRBD1 (5 bases). CDR1 and CDR2 from the germline V gene are MNHEY and SVGAGI. V shed 4 bases and J shed 0 bases, with 15 bases lying between them. There are 16 residues in the CDR3. The CDR3 here is CASSLAGRLANYGYTF. The CDR3 DNA is TGTGCCAGCAGTTTGGCGGGGCGGTTAGCTAACTATGGCTACACCTTC.

Details on this clone: The sample carries other DNA sequences with the same CDR3. The chain is built from TRBV11-3 and TRBJ2-2, with 9 bases fitting TRBD1. This CDR3 has 15 amino acids. The V gene's germline CDR1 is SGHNT and CDR2 YENEEA. V shed 3 bases, J shed 2 bases, and the junction held 1 base outside the gene matches. In DNA form, the CDR3 reads TGTGCCAGCAGCTTGGGACAGGGTAACACCGGGGAGCTGTTTTTT. Its protein product is CASSLGQGNTGELFF.

The chain has TRBV11-3 and TRBJ2-5, with 8 bases matching TRBD2. Germline V CDR1 and CDR2: SGHNT, YENEEA. CDR3 length: 14 amino acids. V was pared by 1 base and J by 5 bases, with 3 bases of the junction left unmatched. CDR3 region: CASSLAGGSETQYF. As DNA, the CDR3 is TGTGCCAGCAGCTTAGCGGGGGGGTCGGAGACCCAGTACTTC.